This T cell receptor beta chain is drawn from a study of cytomegalovirus exposure and HLA in healthy donors. Study-wide results and limits: Researchers reported in a later analysis that common viral pathogens appeared linked to several top clusters.

Donors consisted of healthy bone marrow donors. The V gene's germline CDR1 is SGHRS and CDR2 YFSETQ. The V and J ends lost 4 bases and 6 bases respectively, with 10 bases between them. The CDR3 has 13 residues. PCR amplification relied on 60 Vbeta primers (plus 13 Jbeta primers). Here immunoSEQ multiplex PCR was the method, and the copy in TCRdb shows in-frame clones only, minus some. Among some 200,000 clones listed, roughly 80% were seen once. Turning to this clone: Its target is unknown.

Sequencing was done on a sample of PBMCs. The chain recombines TRBV5-1 with TRBJ1-4, with a tentative D call TRBD1 (6 bases). This clonotype originated in a man aged 40-49 years in good health and CMV-seropositive. The CDR3 region is CASSGAGDEKLFF. CDR3 coding DNA: TGCGCCAGCAGCGGGGCAGGGGATGAAAAACTGTTTTTT.